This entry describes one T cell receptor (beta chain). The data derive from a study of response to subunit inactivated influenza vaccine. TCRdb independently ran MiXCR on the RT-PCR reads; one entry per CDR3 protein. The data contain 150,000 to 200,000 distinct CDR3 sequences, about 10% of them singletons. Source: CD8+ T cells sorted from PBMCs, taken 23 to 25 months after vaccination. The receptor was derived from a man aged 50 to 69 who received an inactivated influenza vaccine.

Written as DNA, the CDR3 is TGTGCCACCAGCAGAGAAGGAGGGGTAGGAGAGACCCAGTACTTC. Translation gives CATSREGGVGETQYF. The V and J genes are TRBV15 and TRBJ2-5; weak D call: TRBD2 (6 bases). Germline assignment: CDR1 LNHNV and CDR2 YYDKDF (reference sequence). The CDR3 has 15 amino acids. The germline V and J ends were trimmed by 0 bases and 4 bases, with 12 bases remaining between them.